This T cell receptor beta chain was captured in a study of T cell responses to AZD1222 COVID-19 vaccine. Study-level results: Clonal diversity was possibly underestimated, and the donors were mostly white British, with more females. Mapped onto spike, vaccine-associated CD4 TCRs spanned it and were dominant at 160-218 and 743-854.

Only in-frame clones appear in the TCRdb table, and some are missing; sequencing was by immunoSEQ multiplex PCR. The table includes some 150,000 clones, 85% to 90% detected once. Points on this clone: Its matching antigen is unknown.

The CDR3 runs 15 residues. V was cut by 1 base and J by 4 bases, with 13 bases left in between. Germline V gene sequence: CDR1 SNHLY, CDR2 FYNNEI. Sample: peripheral blood, taken on day 0 of MenACWY control vaccination. The rearrangement joins TRBV2 to TRBJ2-5; D may correspond to TRBD1 or TRBD2 (5 bases each). This TCR was sampled from an adult in good health. The chain's CDR3 is CASSEEQKRGETQYF. Written as DNA, the CDR3 is TGTGCCAGCAGTGAAGAACAAAAGAGGGGAGAGACCCAGTACTTC.